The rows below give T cell receptor beta chains drawn from one sample of a study of blood T cell repertoires in COVID-19. The assay was immunoSEQ multiplex PCR, and TCRdb's table has in-frame clones only and misses some. Here the sample spans 40,000 to 65,000 clones, roughly 79% being singletons. Material: peripheral blood. The receptor set was obtained from a human donor in a cohort sampled during active COVID-19. Both conserved end residues are part of each CDR3. The D gene is left open where the match is weak. For some rows the clone size is stated as once, few or many, or as a class when expanded; others skip it.

-	TRBV5-8	TRBJ2-1	TRBD2	CASSFGLGAEEQFF	TGTGCCAGCAGCTTTGGACTAGGGGCAGAAGAGCAGTTCTTC
few	TRBV2	TRBJ1-1	-	CASNGNTEAFF	TGTGCCAGCAATGGCAACACTGAAGCTTTCTTT
-	TRBV19	TRBJ2-1	-	CASSEPSTYNEQFF	TGTGCCAGTAGTGAGCCGTCCACCTACAATGAGCAGTTCTTC
-	TRBV9	TRBJ2-2	-	CASSVGSGAGIGSGELFF	TGTGCCAGCAGCGTAGGGAGTGGGGCAGGGATTGGAAGTGGGGAGCTGTTTTTT
-	TRBV6-7	TRBJ1-5	-	CASSYLAGANSNQPQHF	TGTGCCAGCAGTTACCTCGCGGGGGCTAATAGCAATCAGCCCCAGCATTTT
-	TRBV9	TRBJ2-5	TRBD1	CASSVGGTEETQYF	TGTGCCAGCAGCGTAGGAGGGACAGAAGAGACCCAGTACTTC
-	TRBV7-9	TRBJ1-5	-	CASSLGQQPQHF	TGTGCCAGCAGCTTGGGACAACAGCCCCAGCATTTT
-	TRBV30	TRBJ1-4	-	CAWTDSYNEKLFF	TGTGCCTGGACAGACAGCTATAATGAAAAACTGTTTTTT
-	TRBV27	TRBJ1-1	-	CASSLARATEAFF	TGTGCCAGCAGTTTAGCCAGGGCAACTGAAGCTTTCTTT
-	TRBV28	TRBJ2-3	-	CASLTGVADTQYF	TGTGCCAGCTTAACGGGGGTCGCAGATACGCAGTATTTT
-	TRBV6-2/TRBV6-3	TRBJ1-1	-	CASSYFRGGAENTEAFF	TGTGCCAGCAGTTACTTCCGAGGGGGGGCGGAGAACACTGAAGCTTTCTTT
-	TRBV27	TRBJ2-2	-	CASIPWTASGTGELFF	TGTGCCAGCATCCCCTGGACAGCCTCCGGCACCGGGGAGCTGTTTTTT
-	TRBV7-9	TRBJ2-7	-	CASSSRAGNEQYF	TGTGCCAGCAGCTCACGGGCAGGGAACGAGCAGTACTTC
-	TRBV20-1	TRBJ2-1	TRBD2	CSASNPAGVYNEQFF	TGCAGTGCTAGTAATCCAGCGGGGGTCTACAATGAGCAGTTCTTC
-	TRBV28	TRBJ2-7	-	CASSFGSGGAEQYF	TGTGCCAGCAGTTTTGGGAGCGGAGGGGCCGAGCAGTACTTC
-	TRBV12-3/TRBV12-4	TRBJ1-5	TRBD1	CASGRGGNQPQHF	TGTGCCAGTGGCAGGGGGGGCAATCAGCCCCAGCATTTT
-	TRBV6-6	TRBJ2-5	TRBD2	CASSTGGETQYF	TGTGCCAGCAGCACGGGGGGAGAGACCCAGTACTTC
-	TRBV6-2/TRBV6-3	TRBJ2-2	-	CASSHSDTGELFF	TGTGCCAGCAGTCATAGCGACACCGGGGAGCTGTTTTTT
-	TRBV7-2	TRBJ2-2	-	CASSKRQDTGELFF	TGTGCCAGCAGCAAACGACAGGACACCGGGGAGCTGTTTTTT
-	TRBV5-1	TRBJ2-1	-	CASSLAGVGDNEQFF	TGCGCCAGCAGCTTGGCAGGTGTCGGTGACAATGAGCAGTTCTTC
-	TRBV9	TRBJ2-2	TRBD1	CASSVALTGTTGELFF	TGTGCCAGCAGCGTAGCCCTGACAGGGACGACCGGGGAGCTGTTTTTT
-	TRBV9	TRBJ1-2	-	CASSVGTADYGYTF	TGTGCCAGCAGCGTAGGGACAGCTGACTATGGCTACACCTTC
-	TRBV27	TRBJ1-4	-	CASSFAGGPQEKLFF	TGTGCCAGCAGTTTTGCGGGCGGCCCCCAAGAAAAACTGTTTTTT
-	TRBV28	TRBJ1-5	-	CASSTGKNQPQHF	TGTGCCAGCAGCACCGGGAAGAATCAGCCCCAGCATTTT
-	TRBV28	TRBJ2-7	-	CASLGDYEQYF	TGTGCCAGTCTAGGGGACTACGAGCAGTACTTC
few	TRBV7-9	TRBJ1-6	-	CASTPGGSPLHF	TGTGCCAGCACCCCGGGGGGCTCACCCCTCCACTTT
few	TRBV7-9	TRBJ1-2	-	CASSLGTTGNYGYTF	TGTGCCAGCAGCTTAGGAACCACAGGGAACTATGGCTACACCTTC
-	TRBV15	TRBJ1-1	-	CATSRDQGPTEAFF	TGTGCCACCAGCAGAGATCAGGGGCCCACTGAAGCTTTCTTT
-	TRBV24-1	TRBJ2-5	TRBD1	CAGTGPGPQETQYF	TGTGCCGGGACAGGCCCAGGGCCCCAAGAGACCCAGTACTTC
-	TRBV28	TRBJ2-7	-	CASSLQGYEQYF	TGTGCCAGCAGTTTGCAGGGCTACGAGCAGTACTTC
-	TRBV5-1	TRBJ2-7	-	CASSSGALVGEQYF	TGCGCCAGCAGCTCAGGGGCATTGGTCGGCGAGCAGTACTTC
-	TRBV29-1	TRBJ2-1	-	CSVGGGQGRNNEQFF	TGCAGCGTTGGCGGCGGGCAGGGGCGAAACAATGAGCAGTTCTTC
few	TRBV12-3/TRBV12-4	TRBJ1-1	-	CASSDALGAFF	TGTGCCAGCAGCGATGCTTTGGGCGCTTTCTTT
-	TRBV6-5	TRBJ2-7	-	CASSYSPQGKGEQYF	TGTGCCAGCAGTTACTCGCCTCAGGGAAAGGGCGAGCAGTACTTC
-	TRBV12-3/TRBV12-4	TRBJ2-5	-	CASSPPEGETQYF	TGTGCCTCCTCGCCGCCCGAGGGAGAGACCCAGTACTTC
-	TRBV13	TRBJ2-1	TRBD2	CASSLTAGGLYNEQFF	TGTGCCAGCAGCTTAACAGCGGGAGGCCTCTACAATGAGCAGTTCTTC
-	TRBV21-1	TRBJ2-3	-	CASSPIDGNSGDTQYF	TGTGCCAGCAGCCCCATCGATGGTAATAGCGGAGATACGCAGTATTTT
-	TRBV27	TRBJ2-1	-	CASSFGGGNEQFF	TGTGCCAGCAGTTTCGGGGGTGGGAATGAGCAGTTCTTC
-	TRBV5-1	TRBJ1-3	-	CASSFLGRGGSGNTIYF	TGCGCCAGCAGCTTCCTGGGGCGCGGCGGCTCTGGAAACACCATATATTTT
-	TRBV7-2	TRBJ2-2	TRBD2	CASSFSGGKIAGELFF	TGTGCCAGCAGCTTTAGCGGGGGGAAAATCGCCGGGGAGCTGTTTTTT
-	TRBV5-4	TRBJ2-3	TRBD2	CASTPRRLAGGKRTDTQYF	TGTGCCAGCACCCCCCGTCGGCTAGCGGGGGGCAAGCGCACAGATACGCAGTATTTT
once	TRBV7-2	TRBJ2-2	-	CASTPLSSGSGELFF	TGTGCCAGCACCCCCTTAAGTAGCGGATCCGGGGAGCTGTTTTTT
-	TRBV18	TRBJ1-2	-	CASSRTENYGYTF	TGTGCCAGCTCACGGACAGAGAACTATGGCTACACCTTC
once	TRBV4-3	TRBJ2-2	-	CASSHDSTGELFF	TGCGCCAGCAGCCACGACTCTACCGGGGAGCTGTTTTTT
once	TRBV13	TRBJ1-1	TRBD1	CASSGTGAPEAFF	TGTGCCAGCAGCGGGACAGGTGCCCCTGAAGCTTTCTTT
once	TRBV10-1	TRBJ2-7	TRBD1	CASSEQRDRGRHEQYF	TGCGCCAGCAGTGAGCAGCGGGACAGGGGACGCCACGAGCAGTACTTC
-	TRBV5-1	TRBJ2-3	TRBD1	CASRKQGATDTQYF	TGCGCCAGCAGAAAACAGGGGGCAACGGATACGCAGTATTTT
-	TRBV18	TRBJ1-1	-	CASSPEAFQALNTEAFF	TGTGCCAGCTCACCAGAAGCTTTCCAGGCATTGAACACTGAAGCTTTCTTT
-	TRBV28	TRBJ1-3	TRBD1	CASSARQGASGNTIYF	TGTGCCAGCAGTGCACGACAGGGGGCCTCTGGAAACACCATATATTTT
-	TRBV18	TRBJ2-7	-	CASSLTSGSYEQYF	TGTGCCAGCTCCTTGACCAGCGGATCCTACGAGCAGTACTTC
-	TRBV6-4	TRBJ1-3	-	CASRTEQTISGNTIYF	TGTGCCAGCAGGACGGAACAGACAATCTCTGGAAACACCATATATTTT
-	TRBV5-1	TRBJ1-2	-	CASNEGSKNYGYTF	TGCGCCAGCAATGAGGGAAGTAAGAACTATGGCTACACCTTC
-	TRBV28	TRBJ2-3	-	CASRDYHTDTQYF	TGTGCCAGCAGAGACTACCACACAGATACGCAGTATTTT
once	TRBV15	TRBJ1-2	-	CATSRVPRQGIDYGYTF	TGTGCTACCAGCAGAGTCCCTAGGCAGGGTATCGACTATGGCTACACCTTC
-	TRBV5-6	TRBJ2-6	-	CASSTIRSWVSGANVLTF	TGTGCCAGCAGCACCATAAGGAGTTGGGTATCTGGGGCCAACGTCCTGACTTTC